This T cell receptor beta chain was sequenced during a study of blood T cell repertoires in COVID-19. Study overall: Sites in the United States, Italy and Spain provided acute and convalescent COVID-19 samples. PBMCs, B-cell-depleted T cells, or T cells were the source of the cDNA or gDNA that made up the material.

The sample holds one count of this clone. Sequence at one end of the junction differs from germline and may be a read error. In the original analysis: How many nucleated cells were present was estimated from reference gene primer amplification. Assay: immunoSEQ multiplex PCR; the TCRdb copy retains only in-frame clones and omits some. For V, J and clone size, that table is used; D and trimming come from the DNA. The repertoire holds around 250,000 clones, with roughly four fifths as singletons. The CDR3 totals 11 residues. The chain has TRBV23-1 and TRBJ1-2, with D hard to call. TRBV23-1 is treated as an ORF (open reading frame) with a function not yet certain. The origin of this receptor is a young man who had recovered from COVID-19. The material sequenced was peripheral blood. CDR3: CASRAAADGDF. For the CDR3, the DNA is TGCGCCAGCAGGGCGGCAGCGGATGGGGACTTC.